This T cell receptor beta chain was sequenced for a study of T cell repertoires in cytomegalovirus infection. TCRdb reanalysed the reads using MiXCR and keeps one entry per CDR3 protein. The sample includes fewer than 80,000 distinct CDR3 sequences, 3.7% of them seen just once. Germline V gene lookup returns CDR1 LNHNV and CDR2 YYDKDF (reference sequence). The CDR3 length is 16 residues. With V trimmed by 0 bases and J by 7 bases, 6 bases remained unmatched. This clonotype was seen ten or more times. This clonotype was obtained from a human donor in good health (CMV status not recorded). Some clones in this sample may be carry-over from other donors' samples. Sequencing input: PBMCs. The chain has TRBV15 and TRBJ1-6; 7 nucleotides align to TRBD1. CDR3 loop: CATSRDITGANSPLHF. The DNA for the CDR3 is TGTGCCACCAGCAGAGATATTACAGGGGCAAATTCACCCCTCCACTTT.